This T cell receptor (beta chain) was obtained from a study of post-analysis software for immune sequencing data. With 2 bases removed from V and 3 bases from J, the gap between germline ends came to 11 bases. The CDR3 consists of 15 residues. Germline CDR1 KGHSH, CDR2 LQKENI. The TCR beta cDNA libraries contained unique molecular identifiers. Input amounts of 1 to 10 million T cells were used. These gave 500,000 or so cDNA molecules, so each molecule approximated one T cell. TCRdb reprocessed the PCR reads with MiXCR, giving one entry per CDR3 protein. The table shows fewer than 850,000 distinct CDR3 sequences, with roughly 27% occurring only once. Study results and limitations: In patients, TRBV5-6, TRBV5-1 and TRBV20-1 belonged to four or five TRBV segments found more frequently than in controls. Samples prepared in the same batch strongly co-clustered by F measure.

As to this clonotype: Antigen specificity is unknown.

This rearrangement joins TRBV18 to TRBJ1-5; possibly TRBD1 for D (6 bases). The TCR originated in a girl aged 5 to 17 with multiple sclerosis. Sequencing used blood. CDR3 region: CASSPKRTDNQPQHF. The CDR3 nucleotides are TGTGCCAGCTCACCAAAAAGGACAGACAATCAGCCCCAGCATTTT.